The T cell receptor beta chain described here comes from a study of blood T cell repertoires in COVID-19. Study in general: Both acute and convalescent COVID-19 samples were obtained from the United States, Italy and Spain. In each case, the material was cDNA or gDNA derived from T cells, B-cell-depleted T cells, or PBMCs.

Germline lookup yields CDR1 SGHRS and CDR2 YFSETQ. The CDR3 length is 17 residues. The trim removed 0 bases at V and 5 bases at J, leaving 12 bases unmatched. Clones were sequenced by immunoSEQ multiplex PCR, and TCRdb holds only the in-frame ones, with some missing. The repertoire holds about 260,000 clones, with about 80% as singletons. Source material: peripheral blood. The clonotype originates from a woman at least 80 years old with acute or convalescent COVID-19. V is TRBV5-1 and J is TRBJ2-5, with TRBD2 identical over 8 bases. The chain's CDR3 is CASSLDSRAGVGETQYF. The CDR3 DNA sequence: TGCGCCAGCAGCTTGGACTCTAGAGCGGGAGTTGGTGAGACCCAGTACTTC.